The rows below give T cell receptor beta chains drawn from one sample of a study of T cells in Graves' hyperthyroidism and ophthalmopathy. TCRdb re-called the multiplex PCR reads through MiXCR, storing one row per CDR3 protein. The table has hundreds of thousands of distinct CDR3 sequences, about 35% seen once. The specimen was blood. These receptors originate from a woman aged 40 to 55 with Graves' hyperthyroidism. Each CDR3 is given with its conserved first and last residue. The order of the fields is J gene, clone size, D gene, V gene, CDR3 protein, CDR3 DNA. The D gene is left open where the match is weak. Clone size is stated in some rows and not others, as once, few, many or a class when expanded.

j_gene: TRBJ1-6
abundance: NA
d_gene: NA
v_gene: TRBV27
CDR3aa: CASSFGPPPGPSPLHF
CDR3nt: TGTGCCAGCAGTTTTGGGCCTCCCCCCGGGCCTTCACCCCTCCACTTT

j_gene: TRBJ1-2
abundance: many
d_gene: TRBD1
v_gene: TRBV19
CDR3aa: CASSATGGGRGYTF
CDR3nt: TGTGCCAGTAGTGCCACAGGGGGCGGGAGAGGCTACACCTTC

j_gene: TRBJ2-5
abundance: NA
d_gene: TRBD1
v_gene: TRBV10-1
CDR3aa: CASRGQGASKTQYF
CDR3nt: TGCGCCAGCAGGGGACAGGGGGCTAGTAAGACCCAGTACTTC

j_gene: TRBJ1-2
abundance: few
d_gene: NA
v_gene: TRBV12-3/TRBV12-4
CDR3aa: CASSLAALLSYGYTF
CDR3nt: TGTGCCAGCAGTCTAGCGGCACTTTTATCCTATGGCTACACCTTC

j_gene: TRBJ1-5
abundance: many
d_gene: NA
v_gene: TRBV6-4
CDR3aa: CASSVCRVYQPQHF
CDR3nt: TGTGCCAGCAGTGTGTGCAGGGTCTATCAGCCCCAGCATTTT

j_gene: TRBJ1-4
abundance: many
d_gene: NA
v_gene: TRBV15
CDR3aa: CATSRVLGQEEKLFF
CDR3nt: TGTGCCACCAGCAGAGTTTTGGGGCAGGAGGAAAAACTGTTTTTT

j_gene: TRBJ2-7
abundance: many
d_gene: TRBD1
v_gene: TRBV5-6
CDR3aa: CASSLQGQGIYEQYF
CDR3nt: TGTGCCAGCAGCTTGCAGGGACAGGGGATCTACGAGCAGTACTTC

j_gene: TRBJ1-1
abundance: many
d_gene: NA
v_gene: TRBV7-2
CDR3aa: CASSLRRGETEAFF
CDR3nt: TGTGCCAGCAGCCTACGGAGAGGGGAAACTGAAGCTTTCTTT

j_gene: TRBJ2-7
abundance: NA
d_gene: NA
v_gene: TRBV28
CDR3aa: CASSLAFSYEQYF
CDR3nt: TGTGCCAGCAGTTTAGCCTTCTCCTACGAGCAGTACTTC

j_gene: TRBJ2-3
abundance: NA
d_gene: NA
v_gene: TRBV29-1
CDR3aa: CSVVVENSDTQYF
CDR3nt: TGCAGCGTTGTGGTGGAAAACTCAGATACGCAGTATTTT

j_gene: TRBJ2-5
abundance: NA
d_gene: NA
v_gene: TRBV24-1
CDR3aa: CATSDRGSQETQYF
CDR3nt: TGTGCCACCAGTGATCGGGGAAGCCAAGAGACCCAGTACTTC

j_gene: TRBJ2-7
abundance: NA
d_gene: NA
v_gene: TRBV5-5
CDR3aa: CASSLDWRGGSYEQYF
CDR3nt: TGTGCCAGCAGCCTGGACTGGAGGGGGGGCTCCTACGAGCAGTACTTC

j_gene: TRBJ2-2
abundance: once
d_gene: NA
v_gene: TRBV6-5
CDR3aa: CASSYSISGRSANTGELFF
CDR3nt: TGTGCCAGCAGTTACTCGATCAGCGGACGCAGCGCGAACACCGGGGAGCTGTTTTTT

j_gene: TRBJ2-5
abundance: NA
d_gene: NA
v_gene: TRBV7-2
CDR3aa: CASSFTGEGVGAQYF
CDR3nt: TGTGCCAGCAGCTTCACAGGGGAGGGGGTCGGGGCCCAGTACTTC

j_gene: TRBJ2-7
abundance: many
d_gene: NA
v_gene: TRBV10-3
CDR3aa: CAIGLSSSYEQYF
CDR3nt: TGTGCCATCGGATTAAGCAGCTCCTACGAGCAGTACTTC

j_gene: TRBJ2-5
abundance: NA
d_gene: TRBD1
v_gene: TRBV27
CDR3aa: CASSLYWDRGGETQYF
CDR3nt: TGTGCCAGCAGTTTATATTGGGACAGGGGGGGCGAGACCCAGTACTTC

j_gene: TRBJ1-1
abundance: NA
d_gene: TRBD1
v_gene: TRBV4-3
CDR3aa: CASSPDQDRSGTEAFF
CDR3nt: TGCGCCAGCAGCCCGGATCAGGACAGGTCTGGGACTGAAGCTTTCTTT

j_gene: TRBJ1-3
abundance: many
d_gene: TRBD1
v_gene: TRBV24-1
CDR3aa: CATSDGQVYTIYF
CDR3nt: TGTGCCACCAGCGACGGACAGGTCTACACCATATATTTT

j_gene: TRBJ1-2
abundance: few
d_gene: NA
v_gene: TRBV7-9
CDR3aa: CASTYGGQSYGYTF
CDR3nt: TGTGCCAGCACCTACGGGGGGCAATCCTATGGCTACACCTTC

j_gene: TRBJ1-6
abundance: many
d_gene: TRBD1
v_gene: TRBV11-2
CDR3aa: CASSLGQGYNSPLHF
CDR3nt: TGTGCCAGCAGCTTGGGACAGGGCTATAATTCACCCCTCCACTTT

j_gene: TRBJ2-1
abundance: NA
d_gene: NA
v_gene: TRBV20-1
CDR3aa: CSQQGRYSYNEQFF
CDR3nt: TGCAGTCAACAGGGGAGGTACTCCTACAATGAGCAGTTCTTC

j_gene: TRBJ1-1
abundance: NA
d_gene: TRBD1
v_gene: TRBV6-6
CDR3aa: CASSQPGQIEAFF
CDR3nt: TGTGCCAGCAGTCAACCGGGACAGATTGAAGCTTTCTTT

j_gene: TRBJ2-1
abundance: NA
d_gene: TRBD2
v_gene: TRBV19
CDR3aa: CASSPPSGRLNEQFF
CDR3nt: TGTGCCAGTAGTCCTCCTAGCGGGAGGCTCAATGAGCAGTTCTTC

j_gene: TRBJ1-2
abundance: many
d_gene: NA
v_gene: TRBV7-9
CDR3aa: CASTYGPNRDGGYTF
CDR3nt: TGTGCCAGCACCTATGGGCCAAACCGGGACGGCGGCTACACCTTC

j_gene: TRBJ2-7
abundance: few
d_gene: TRBD2
v_gene: TRBV11-1
CDR3aa: CASSQGLQGAGGTYEQYF
CDR3nt: TGTGCCAGCAGCCAGGGCCTCCAGGGAGCGGGAGGGACGTACGAGCAGTACTTC

j_gene: TRBJ2-7
abundance: many
d_gene: TRBD2
v_gene: TRBV20-1
CDR3aa: CSARLVVAGGEQYF
CDR3nt: TGCAGTGCTAGACTCGTAGTAGCGGGGGGGGAGCAGTACTTC

j_gene: TRBJ2-1
abundance: NA
d_gene: NA
v_gene: TRBV10-1
CDR3aa: CASSESKAAAQQFF
CDR3nt: TGCGCCAGCAGTGAGTCAAAGGCGGCGGCGCAGCAGTTCTTC

j_gene: TRBJ2-2
abundance: many
d_gene: NA
v_gene: TRBV19
CDR3aa: CASRPHQSTGELFF
CDR3nt: TGTGCCAGTAGGCCTCACCAGAGCACCGGGGAGCTGTTTTTT

j_gene: TRBJ1-5
abundance: NA
d_gene: NA
v_gene: TRBV29-1
CDR3aa: CSVEYSGNQPQHF
CDR3nt: TGCAGCGTTGAATACAGCGGGAATCAGCCCCAGCATTTT

j_gene: TRBJ1-5
abundance: NA
d_gene: NA
v_gene: TRBV6-5
CDR3aa: CASSRPGKAQHF
CDR3nt: TGTGCCAGCAGTCGACCGGGAAAGGCCCAGCATTTT

j_gene: TRBJ2-7
abundance: NA
d_gene: TRBD1
v_gene: TRBV12-3/TRBV12-4
CDR3aa: CASSNGQAYEQYF
CDR3nt: TGTGCCAGCAGTAATGGACAGGCCTACGAGCAGTACTTC

j_gene: TRBJ2-7
abundance: NA
d_gene: NA
v_gene: TRBV2
CDR3aa: CASGKPSYEQYF
CDR3nt: TGTGCCAGCGGCAAGCCCTCCTACGAGCAGTACTTC

j_gene: TRBJ1-2
abundance: NA
d_gene: NA
v_gene: TRBV20-1
CDR3aa: CSANPPGSNYGYTF
CDR3nt: TGCAGTGCTAACCCCCCAGGGTCAAACTATGGCTACACCTTC

j_gene: TRBJ1-2
abundance: once
d_gene: TRBD1
v_gene: TRBV7-9
CDR3aa: CASSRAGGRGRGGDGYTF
CDR3nt: TGTGCCAGCAGCCGCGCGGGGGGCAGGGGGCGAGGGGGCGATGGCTACACCTTC

j_gene: TRBJ1-1
abundance: few
d_gene: TRBD1
v_gene: TRBV12-3/TRBV12-4
CDR3aa: CASSTTGGYTEAFF
CDR3nt: TGTGCCAGCAGTACGACAGGGGGCTACACTGAAGCTTTCTTT

j_gene: TRBJ1-1
abundance: many
d_gene: NA
v_gene: TRBV29-1
CDR3aa: CSVDAGVNTEAFF
CDR3nt: TGCAGCGTTGACGCGGGGGTGAACACTGAAGCTTTCTTT

j_gene: TRBJ2-2
abundance: few
d_gene: TRBD2
v_gene: TRBV20-1
CDR3aa: CSARDLGTSGSGNTGELFF
CDR3nt: TGCAGTGCTAGAGATCTGGGGACTAGCGGGAGTGGTAACACCGGGGAGCTGTTTTTT

j_gene: TRBJ1-1
abundance: NA
d_gene: NA
v_gene: TRBV5-6
CDR3aa: CASSWDEKTEAFF
CDR3nt: TGTGCCAGCAGCTGGGACGAGAAGACTGAAGCTTTCTTT

j_gene: TRBJ2-5
abundance: many
d_gene: NA
v_gene: TRBV9
CDR3aa: CASSEWARETETQYF
CDR3nt: TGTGCCAGCAGCGAGTGGGCCAGGGAAACAGAGACCCAGTACTTC

j_gene: TRBJ2-2
abundance: NA
d_gene: NA
v_gene: TRBV20-1
CDR3aa: CSARSPGLPTGELFF
CDR3nt: TGCAGTGCTAGATCACCGGGACTCCCCACCGGGGAGCTGTTTTTT

j_gene: TRBJ2-2
abundance: NA
d_gene: NA
v_gene: TRBV20-1
CDR3aa: CSASVYTGSNTGELFF
CDR3nt: TGCAGTGCTAGTGTCTACACAGGGAGTAACACCGGGGAGCTGTTTTTT

j_gene: TRBJ1-1
abundance: NA
d_gene: NA
v_gene: TRBV6-2/TRBV6-3
CDR3aa: CASSTEWSTEAFF
CDR3nt: TGTGCCAGCAGTACAGAGTGGAGCACTGAAGCTTTCTTT

j_gene: TRBJ1-3
abundance: few
d_gene: TRBD1
v_gene: TRBV5-3
CDR3aa: CASSLAPQGLSGNTIYF
CDR3nt: TGTGCCAGCAGCTTGGCCCCACAGGGGCTCTCTGGAAACACCATATATTTT

j_gene: TRBJ2-5
abundance: few
d_gene: TRBD2
v_gene: TRBV7-2
CDR3aa: CASSPQVAGQETQYF
CDR3nt: TGTGCCAGCAGCCCCCAAGTAGCGGGACAAGAGACCCAGTACTTC

j_gene: TRBJ2-5
abundance: many
d_gene: NA
v_gene: TRBV19
CDR3aa: CASSSGSNPYF
CDR3nt: TGTGCCAGTAGTAGCGGGTCCAATCCGTACTTC

j_gene: TRBJ2-5
abundance: many
d_gene: TRBD2
v_gene: TRBV6-5
CDR3aa: CASPGLPMRTQYF
CDR3nt: TGTGCCAGCCCGGGACTACCTATGAGGACCCAGTACTTC

j_gene: TRBJ1-1
abundance: NA
d_gene: NA
v_gene: TRBV5-5
CDR3aa: CASSYGSAAYTDAFF
CDR3nt: TGTGCCAGCAGTTACGGGTCGGCTGCGTACACTGATGCTTTCTTT

j_gene: TRBJ1-3
abundance: NA
d_gene: TRBD1
v_gene: TRBV7-9
CDR3aa: CASSLTGAALGNTIYF
CDR3nt: TGTGCCAGCAGCTTAACAGGGGCTGCCCTTGGAAACACCATATATTTT

j_gene: TRBJ2-2
abundance: few
d_gene: TRBD1
v_gene: TRBV7-2
CDR3aa: CASSVAGTANTGELFF
CDR3nt: TGTGCCAGCAGCGTAGCTGGGACAGCGAACACCGGGGAGCTGTTTTTT

j_gene: TRBJ2-5
abundance: few
d_gene: TRBD2
v_gene: TRBV5-1
CDR3aa: CASSEGLAGWETQYF
CDR3nt: TGCGCCAGCAGCGAGGGACTAGCGGGGTGGGAGACCCAGTACTTC

j_gene: TRBJ1-2
abundance: NA
d_gene: NA
v_gene: TRBV6-5
CDR3aa: CASSYSWGGRDDGYTF
CDR3nt: TGTGCCAGCAGTTACTCCTGGGGAGGGAGAGATGATGGCTACACCTTC

j_gene: TRBJ1-1
abundance: NA
d_gene: NA
v_gene: TRBV7-3
CDR3aa: CASSLGGSTTEAFF
CDR3nt: TGTGCCAGCAGCCTCGGGGGGTCGACCACTGAAGCTTTCTTT

j_gene: TRBJ2-7
abundance: many
d_gene: NA
v_gene: TRBV20-1
CDR3aa: CSAPVVLGREQYF
CDR3nt: TGCAGTGCTCCAGTAGTACTAGGTCGGGAGCAGTACTTC

j_gene: TRBJ1-6
abundance: few
d_gene: TRBD1
v_gene: TRBV5-6
CDR3aa: CASSGYQGANSPLHF
CDR3nt: TGTGCCAGCAGCGGCTACCAGGGGGCGAATTCACCCCTCCACTTT

j_gene: TRBJ1-2
abundance: many
d_gene: NA
v_gene: TRBV4-3
CDR3aa: CASQPSTREQSYTF
CDR3nt: TGCGCCAGCCAACCTTCAACCAGGGAACAAAGTTACACCTTC

j_gene: TRBJ2-3
abundance: few
d_gene: TRBD2
v_gene: TRBV5-1
CDR3aa: CASSQDLTSGRKDTQYF
CDR3nt: TGCGCCAGCAGCCAAGATTTAACTAGCGGACGGAAGGATACGCAGTATTTT

j_gene: TRBJ2-7
abundance: few
d_gene: NA
v_gene: TRBV18
CDR3aa: CASSPAGYAYEQYF
CDR3nt: TGTGCCAGCTCACCAGCAGGGTACGCCTACGAGCAGTACTTC

j_gene: TRBJ1-3
abundance: NA
d_gene: NA
v_gene: TRBV29-1
CDR3aa: CSVDDGVFGNTIYF
CDR3nt: TGCAGCGTTGACGACGGGGTATTTGGAAACACCATATATTTT

j_gene: TRBJ1-2
abundance: NA
d_gene: NA
v_gene: TRBV11-3
CDR3aa: CASSSLSGGPEANYGYTF
CDR3nt: TGTGCCAGCAGCTCACTCTCTGGGGGACCGGAGGCTAACTATGGCTACACCTTC

j_gene: TRBJ1-4
abundance: few
d_gene: NA
v_gene: TRBV10-3
CDR3aa: CASSNGPGGGKLFF
CDR3nt: TGTGCCAGCAGTAACGGGCCTGGAGGGGGAAAACTGTTTTTT